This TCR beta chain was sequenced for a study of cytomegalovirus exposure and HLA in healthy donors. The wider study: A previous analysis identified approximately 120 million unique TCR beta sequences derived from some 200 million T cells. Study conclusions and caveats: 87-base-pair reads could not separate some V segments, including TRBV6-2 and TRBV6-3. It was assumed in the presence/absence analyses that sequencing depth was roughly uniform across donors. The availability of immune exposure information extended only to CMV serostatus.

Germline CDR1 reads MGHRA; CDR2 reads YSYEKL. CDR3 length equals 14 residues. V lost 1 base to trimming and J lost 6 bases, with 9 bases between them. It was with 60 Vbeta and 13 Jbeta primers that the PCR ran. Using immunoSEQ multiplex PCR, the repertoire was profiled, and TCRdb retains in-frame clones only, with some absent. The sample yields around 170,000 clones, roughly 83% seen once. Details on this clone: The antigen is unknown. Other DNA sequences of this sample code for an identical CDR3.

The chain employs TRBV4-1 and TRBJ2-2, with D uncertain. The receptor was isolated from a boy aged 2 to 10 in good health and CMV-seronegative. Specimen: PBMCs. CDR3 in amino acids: CASSQVQGAGELFF. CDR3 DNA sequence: TGCGCCAGCAGCCAAGTCCAAGGAGCCGGGGAGCTGTTTTTT.